One sample yielded the 14 T cell receptor beta chains listed below, sequenced in a study of identical twins. TCRdb processed the 5' RACE reads anew with MiXCR; each CDR3 protein has one entry. This sample yields a few hundred thousand distinct CDR3 sequences, of which about 8.3% are seen a single time; 3% to 3.5% belongs to the top ten. The data also belong to a second study, concerning yellow fever vaccine responses in identical twins.

Source material: CD8+ T cells sorted from blood. The receptors here all came from a woman aged 18-29 years in good health.

In this sample, this clonotype turned up a few times. The rearrangement uses TRBV29-1 and TRBJ2-7; 7 bases line up with TRBD1. This CDR3 has 13 amino acids. Germline lookup yields CDR1 SQVTM and CDR2 ANQGSEA. The V and J ends lost 5 bases and 3 bases, in that order; junction bases with no gene match: 7. CDR3 DNA sequence: TGCAGCGTTCCGACAGGGAATGGCTACGAGCAGTACTTC. Residues: CSVPTGNGYEQYF.

This clonotype was seen more than once but under ten times. The CDR3 DNA reads TGCAGTGCTATGGACTACAATGAGCAGTTCTTC. Protein sequence: CSAMDYNEQFF. This rearrangement joins TRBV20-1 to TRBJ2-1; D gene unclear. V lost 4 bases and J lost 3, with 4 bases in between. CDR1 and CDR2 from the germline V gene are DFQATT and SNEGSKA (reference sequence). The CDR3 runs to 11 residues.

This clonotype has a handful of counts. J is TRBJ2-7 and V is TRBV7-2; tentatively, D is TRBD2 (6 bases). Germline CDR1 and CDR2: SGHTA and FQGNSA. This CDR3 spans 14 amino acids. V was shortened by 4 bases and J by 5 bases, with 15 bases between the two germline ends. CDR3: CASSSRPGGDEQYF. The CDR3 nucleotides are TGTGCCAGCAGCTCGAGACCCGGCGGGGACGAGCAGTACTTC. The whole variable domain, remainder taken from reference TRBV7-2 and TRBJ2-7, is GAGVSQSPSNKVTEKGKDVELRCDPISGHTALYWYRQSLGQGLEFLIYFQGNSAPDKSGLPSDRFSAERTGGSVSTLTIQRTQQEDSAVYLCASSSRPGGDEQYFGPGTRLTVT.

The chain couples TRBV7-9 to TRBJ2-3, with 9 nucleotides matching TRBD2. Trimming cost V 2 bases and J 1 base; bases outside gene matches: 7. There are 17 residues in the CDR3. The V gene's germline CDR1 is SEHNR and CDR2 FQNEAQ (reference sequence). The CDR3 loop is CASSLFLGGGGTDTQYF. The CDR3 DNA reads as TGTGCCAGCAGCTTATTTCTCGGCGGGGGGGGCACAGATACGCAGTATTTT.

This clonotype was counted ten times or more. The chain has TRBV4-3 and TRBJ2-7, with TRBD1 matching 8 bases. V shed 3 bases, J shed 5 bases, and the junction held 3 bases outside the gene matches. CDR3 length: 13 residues. Germline assignment: CDR1 LGHNA and CDR2 YSLEER. CDR3 loop: CASSHGQGNEQYF. CDR3 nucleotide sequence: TGCGCCAGCAGCCACGGACAGGGAAACGAGCAGTACTTC.

The sample holds many counts of this clonotype. The chain has TRBV29-1 and TRBJ2-5, with a possible D match to TRBD2 (6 bases). This CDR3 is 15 amino acids long. Germline loops: CDR1 SQVTM, CDR2 ANQGSEA. Trimming left V 6 bases short and J 5 bases short, with 22 bases between. DNA for the CDR3: TGCAGCGTAACACCTACTTTCACAGGAGGGGAGACCCAGTACTTC. The encoded protein is CSVTPTFTGGETQYF.

The V gene is TRBV20-1, the J gene TRBJ2-7, with 8 bases identical to TRBD1. This CDR3 has 14 residues. Unmatched junction bases numbered 12, after V lost 5 bases and J lost 6 bases. Per germline, CDR1 DFQATT and CDR2 SNEGSKA (reference sequence). This CDR3 reads CSAGSGGEPPEQYF. CDR3 nucleotides: TGCAGTGCTGGTTCAGGGGGCGAACCCCCCGAGCAGTACTTC.

This clonotype came up a few times. V usage is TRBV20-1 and J usage is TRBJ1-5, with TRBD1 as a possible D gene (5 bases). V was cut by 0 bases and J by 4 bases, with 13 bases left in between. The germline CDR1 and CDR2 sequences are DFQATT and SNEGSKA (reference sequence). The CDR3 extends over 15 amino acids. This chain's CDR3 is CSARDRGVRNQPQHF. The CDR3 nucleotides are TGCAGTGCTAGAGACCGAGGGGTCCGGAATCAGCCCCAGCATTTT.

The chain is built from TRBV5-1 and TRBJ1-1; tentative D call: TRBD1 (6 bases). The CDR3 is 14 amino acids. V was clipped by 3 bases and J by 5 bases, with 14 bases between them. The V gene's germline CDR1 is SGHRS and CDR2 YFSETQ. The CDR3 sequence: CASSYKVGGTEAFF. CDR3 DNA sequence: TGCGCCAGCAGCTATAAAGTAGGGGGGACTGAAGCTTTCTTT.

The chain has TRBV14 and TRBJ2-1; 10 nucleotides align to TRBD1. Trimming took 1 base from V and 8 from J; bases not matched to a gene: 8. This CDR3 has 16 amino acids. The germline V gene encodes CDR1 SGHDN and CDR2 FVKESK. The CDR3 DNA sequence: TGTGCCAGCAGCCAAGGCGTGACAGGGGGCGTTTATGAGCAGTTCTTC. Amino acid sequence: CASSQGVTGGVYEQFF.

This clonotype has a count of ten or more. The rearrangement joins TRBV6-2 or TRBV6-3 to TRBJ2-1; D remains ambiguous. V lost 0 bases to trimming and J lost 3 bases, with 0 bases between them. Per germline, CDR1 MNHEY and CDR2 SVGEGT. The length of the CDR3 is 12 residues. The CDR3: CASSYSYNEQFF. CDR3 bases: TGTGCCAGCAGTTACTCCTACAATGAGCAGTTCTTC.

This clonotype turned up a few times. The chain recombines TRBV6-1 with TRBJ2-1; the match to TRBD1 covers 8 bases. The junction had 4 bases not matched to a gene; V was cut back by 6 bases and J by 3 bases. CDR1 and CDR2 (germline): MNHNS, SASEGT. The CDR3 is 14 amino acids. This CDR3 is CASRPTGGYNEQFF. The DNA of the CDR3 is TGTGCCAGCAGGCCTACAGGGGGCTACAATGAGCAGTTCTTC.

Regarding this clonotype: A much larger clonotype is one base distant, so this may be a read error. The chain employs TRBV6-5 and TRBJ2-7; D gene ambiguous. Trimming removed 5 bases at V and 8 bases at J, with 16 bases between. The CDR3 has 13 amino acids. Per germline, CDR1 MNHEY and CDR2 SVGAGI. CDR3 coding DNA: TGTGCCAGCAGTACCGACAAAGCTTACAAGCAGTACTTC. This encodes CASSTDKAYKQYF.

This clonotype came up many times. CDR3 DNA: TGTGCCAGCAGCCAAGTTTCGCGGGGTACGCAGTATTTT. It yields the protein CASSQVSRGTQYF. The chain links TRBV14 to TRBJ2-3; D might be TRBD2 (6 bases). The CDR3 runs 13 residues. V shed 1 base and J shed 8 bases, with 10 bases lying between them. Germline lookup yields CDR1 SGHDN and CDR2 FVKESK.